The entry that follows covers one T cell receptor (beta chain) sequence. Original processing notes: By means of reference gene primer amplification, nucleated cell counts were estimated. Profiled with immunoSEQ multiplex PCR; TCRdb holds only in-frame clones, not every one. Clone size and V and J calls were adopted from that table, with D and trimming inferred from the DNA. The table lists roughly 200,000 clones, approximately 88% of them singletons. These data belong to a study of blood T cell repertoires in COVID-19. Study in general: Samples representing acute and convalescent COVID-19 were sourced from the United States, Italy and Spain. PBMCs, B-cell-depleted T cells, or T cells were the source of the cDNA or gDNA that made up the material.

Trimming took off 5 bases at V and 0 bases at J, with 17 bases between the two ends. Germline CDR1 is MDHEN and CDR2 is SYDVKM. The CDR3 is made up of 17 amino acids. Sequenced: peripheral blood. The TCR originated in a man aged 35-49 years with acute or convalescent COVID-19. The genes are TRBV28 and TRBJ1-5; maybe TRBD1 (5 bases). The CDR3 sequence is CASSPSRAGYSNQPQHF. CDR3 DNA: TGTGCCAGCAGTCCCTCCAGGGCGGGGTATAGCAATCAGCCCCAGCATTTT.